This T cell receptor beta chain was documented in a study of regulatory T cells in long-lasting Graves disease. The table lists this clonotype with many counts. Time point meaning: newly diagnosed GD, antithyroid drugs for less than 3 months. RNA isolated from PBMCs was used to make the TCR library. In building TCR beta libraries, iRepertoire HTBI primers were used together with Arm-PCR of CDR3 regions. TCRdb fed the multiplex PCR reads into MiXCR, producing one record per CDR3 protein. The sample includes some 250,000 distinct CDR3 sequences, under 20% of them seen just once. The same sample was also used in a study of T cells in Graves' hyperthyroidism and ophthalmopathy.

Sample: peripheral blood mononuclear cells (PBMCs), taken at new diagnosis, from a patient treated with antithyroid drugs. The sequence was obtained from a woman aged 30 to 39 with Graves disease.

The CDR3 coding sequence is TGTGCCAGCAGCCCAAACGCAGTCACAGATACGCAGTATTTT. This encodes CASSPNAVTDTQYF. The J gene is TRBJ2-3, the V gene TRBV7-3; unclear D gene. The V and J ends lost 5 bases and 2 bases respectively, with 11 bases between them. Germline V gene sequence: CDR1 SGHTA, CDR2 FQGTGA. The CDR3 is made up of 14 amino acids.